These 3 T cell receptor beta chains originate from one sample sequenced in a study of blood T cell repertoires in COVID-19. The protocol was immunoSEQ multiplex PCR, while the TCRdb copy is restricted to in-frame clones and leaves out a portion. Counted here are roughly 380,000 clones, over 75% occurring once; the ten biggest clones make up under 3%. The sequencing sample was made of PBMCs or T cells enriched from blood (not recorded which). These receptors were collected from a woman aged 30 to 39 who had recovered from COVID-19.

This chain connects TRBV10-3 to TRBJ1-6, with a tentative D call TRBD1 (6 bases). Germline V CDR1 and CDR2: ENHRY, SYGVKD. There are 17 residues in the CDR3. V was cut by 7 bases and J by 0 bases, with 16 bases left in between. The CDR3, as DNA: TGTGCCATCAAACCAGGGGATCCTAGCTCCTATAATTCACCCCTCCACTTT. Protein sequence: CAIKPGDPSSYNSPLHF.

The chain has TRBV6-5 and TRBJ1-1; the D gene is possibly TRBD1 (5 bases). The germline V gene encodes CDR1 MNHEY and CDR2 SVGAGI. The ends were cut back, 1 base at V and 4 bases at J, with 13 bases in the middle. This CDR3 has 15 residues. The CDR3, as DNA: TGTGCCAGCAGTTACTTTGGGGGGGGGAGCACTGAAGCTTTCTTT. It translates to CASSYFGGGSTEAFF.

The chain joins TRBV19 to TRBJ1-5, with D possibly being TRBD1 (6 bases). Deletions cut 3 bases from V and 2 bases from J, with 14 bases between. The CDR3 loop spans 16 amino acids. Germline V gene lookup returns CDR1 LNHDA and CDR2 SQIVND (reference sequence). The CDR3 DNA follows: TGTGCCAGTAGTATCAACAGGGTACAAGGCAATCAGCCCCAGCATTTT. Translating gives CASSINRVQGNQPQHF.